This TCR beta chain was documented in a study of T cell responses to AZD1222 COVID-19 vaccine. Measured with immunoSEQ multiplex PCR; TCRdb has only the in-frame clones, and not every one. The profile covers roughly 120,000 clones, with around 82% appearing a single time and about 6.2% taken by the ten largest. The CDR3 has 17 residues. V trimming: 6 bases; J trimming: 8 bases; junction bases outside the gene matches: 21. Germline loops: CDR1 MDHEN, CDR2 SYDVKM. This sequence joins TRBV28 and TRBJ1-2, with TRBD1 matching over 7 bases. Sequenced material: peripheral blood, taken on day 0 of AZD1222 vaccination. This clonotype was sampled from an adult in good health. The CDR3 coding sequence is TGTGCCAGCAGCTCCCCCGGGACAGTAGGGGTCTTGGGAGGCTACACCTTC. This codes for CASSSPGTVGVLGGYTF.